Included here is one T cell receptor beta chain sequence, with context. The time point here: persistent/refractory GD, antithyroid drugs over 5 years with positive TRAb. The TCR library used RNA extracted from PBMCs. The patients included were those that came from an endocrinology department in Xi'an, China. This entry belongs to a study of regulatory T cells in long-lasting Graves disease. The CDR3 extends over 14 amino acids. Germline lookup yields CDR1 MNHEY and CDR2 SVGAGI. V was cut by 4 bases and J by 13 bases, with 20 bases left in between. Library construction for TCR beta used iRepertoire HTBI primers and Arm-PCR of CDR3 regions. TCRdb re-analysed the multiplex PCR reads in MiXCR, keeping a single row per CDR3 protein. The table has almost 350,000 distinct CDR3 sequences, 15% to 20% seen once.

This clonotype was sampled from a female donor with Graves disease. This sample comprised peripheral blood mononuclear cells (PBMCs), obtained when the disease was refractory, from a patient treated with antithyroid drugs. The chain links TRBV6-5 to TRBJ2-1; D might be TRBD1 or TRBD2, each matching 5 bases. Written as DNA, the CDR3 is TGTGCCAGCAGTTCCCACCGGGACGCCGGCCTTCAGTTCTTC. Translated, it gives CASSSHRDAGLQFF.